These 31 T cell receptor beta chains originate from one sample sequenced in a study of regulatory and conventional T cells in RAG deficiency. Genomic DNA came from blood conventional CD4+ T cells gated CD25-low CD127-high. Data came from immunoSEQ multiplex PCR; TCRdb stores just in-frame clones and leaves some out. The sample has around 12,000 clones, more than 85% seen once; the top ten hold over 0.95%. This sample was shared with a second study, whose subject was regulatory T cells. That paper notes: Primers: 52 TRBV forward and 13 TRBJ reverse.

The sequenced sample was CD4+ effector T cells sorted from blood. The receptors were sampled from a human donor in good health.

This chain links TRBV27 with TRBJ1-2; maybe TRBD1 (6 bases). Trimming pared 0 bases from V and 6 bases from J, leaving 8 bases between. The CDR3 consists of 13 residues. Looked up from germline, CDR1 is MNHEY and CDR2 is SMNVEV (reference sequence). CDR3 in DNA: TGTGCCAGCAGTTTATCCGCAGGGGATGGCTACACCTTC. Encoded protein: CASSLSAGDGYTF.

A single count supports this clone. The chain uses TRBV6-1 and TRBJ2-3; perhaps TRBD1 as D (6 bases). CDR3 size: 15 residues. Germline lookup yields CDR1 MNHNS and CDR2 SASEGT. V lost 4 bases and J lost 3, with 14 bases in between. As DNA, the CDR3 is TGTGCCAGCAGTGGTGCAGGGGCACTAACAGATACGCAGTATTTT. This encodes CASSGAGALTDTQYF.

In the case of this clone: At one end the junction does not follow the germline gene, possibly because of a read error. This sample also contains other DNA sequences that code for the same CDR3. The chain employs TRBV2 and TRBJ2-1, with 7 bases lining up with TRBD1. Germline assignment: CDR1 SNHLY and CDR2 FYNNEI. The CDR3 runs to 15 residues. CDR3 region: CASSGAGTANNEQFF. In nucleotides, the CDR3 is TGTGCCAGCAGTGGGGCCGGGACAGCCAACAACGAGCAGTTCTTC.

This chain connects TRBV6-5 to TRBJ2-7; D is perhaps TRBD1 (6 bases). V lost 11 bases and J lost 7, with 21 bases in between. This CDR3 has 13 amino acids. CDR1 MNHEY and CDR2 SVGAGI come from the germline V gene. Here the CDR3 DNA reads TGTGCCGCAGGACGGACAGCTGGGGGAGAGCAGTACTTC. It specifies CAAGRTAGGEQYF.

The chain combines TRBV29-1 with TRBJ1-2, with 11 bases that match TRBD1. Germline values: CDR1 SQVTM, CDR2 ANQGSEA. This CDR3 comprises 17 residues. V shed 3 bases, J shed 1 base, and the junction held 10 bases outside the gene matches. The CDR3 reads CSVDWGTGTGGNYGYTF. DNA for the CDR3: TGCAGCGTTGATTGGGGAACCGGGACAGGGGGTAACTATGGCTACACCTTC.

This clone was detected only once. The chain is built from TRBV6-1 and TRBJ2-7, with TRBD2 matching 9 bases. CDR1 and CDR2 (germline): MNHNS, SASEGT. The CDR3 contains 17 residues. Germline trimming cut 3 bases from V and 4 bases from J; bases unmatched to any gene: 13. The chain's CDR3 is CASSEVGVAGAGYEQYF. In DNA form, the CDR3 reads TGTGCCAGCAGTGAGGTTGGGGTAGCGGGGGCCGGATACGAGCAGTACTTC.

V usage is TRBV7-3 and J usage is TRBJ2-5; 8 nucleotides align to TRBD2. Germline V gene sequence: CDR1 SGHTA, CDR2 FQGTGA. Trimming cost V 4 bases and J 5 bases; bases outside gene matches: 6. The CDR3 has 14 amino acids. The CDR3 nucleotides are TGTGCCAGCAGCTCTAGCGGGTTTGGTGAGACCCAGTACTTC. It specifies CASSSSGFGETQYF.

The chain is built from TRBV2 and TRBJ1-2; D is perhaps TRBD1 (6 bases). The CDR3 totals 14 residues. The germline gives CDR1 SNHLY, CDR2 FYNNEI. V was cut by 8 bases and J by 2 bases, with 15 bases left in between. DNA of the CDR3: TGTGCCAGCGGAACAGGGAACCGAAACTATGGCTACACCTTC. Its translation is CASGTGNRNYGYTF.

The table lists this clone with a few counts. The chain has TRBV28 and TRBJ1-6; the D gene is possibly TRBD1 (6 bases). Deletions cut 5 bases from V and 7 bases from J, with 12 bases between. The CDR3 sequence is 14 residues long. Germline CDR1 is MDHEN and CDR2 is SYDVKM. The CDR3 DNA is TGTGCCAGCAGTCAAACAGGGCGCAATTCACCCCTCCACTTT. Protein: CASSQTGRNSPLHF.

This sequence joins TRBV30 and TRBJ1-1; the D is unclear. The V gene lost 1 base and the J gene lost 0 bases, with 6 bases spanning the gap. CDR1 GTSNPN and CDR2 SVGIG come from the germline V gene (reference sequence). The length of the CDR3 is 13 residues. The CDR3 DNA reads as TGTGCCTGGAGTGAACAGCTGAACACTGAAGCTTTCTTT. Its translation: CAWSEQLNTEAFF.

This sequence joins TRBV19 and TRBJ2-2; the match to TRBD1 covers 10 bases. Germline lookup yields CDR1 LNHDA and CDR2 SQIVND (reference sequence). The V segment lost 5 bases and the J segment 8 bases; nucleotides outside the gene matches: 2. The CDR3 length is 13 residues. The CDR3 region has the DNA TGTGCCAGTAGTGGGACAGGGGTGGGGGAGCTGTTTTTT. It is translated as CASSGTGVGELFF.

As concerns this clone: This same CDR3 is encoded by further DNA sequences in the sample. The rearrangement joins TRBV5-6 to TRBJ2-7; D is unresolved. This CDR3 spans 16 amino acids. V was pared by 2 bases and J by 0 bases, with 15 bases between. CDR1 SGHDT and CDR2 YYEEEE come from the germline V gene. Here the CDR3 reads CASSFLVASSSYEQYF. The DNA for the CDR3 is TGTGCCAGCAGCTTCTTGGTAGCCTCTAGCTCCTACGAGCAGTACTTC.

The chain carries TRBV28 and TRBJ1-1, with D possibly matching TRBD1 (6 bases). Germline CDR1 MDHEN, CDR2 SYDVKM. The CDR3 has 14 amino acids. Trimming removed 8 bases at V and 0 bases at J, with 13 bases between. Here the CDR3 DNA reads TGTGCCAGCGGATCGGGGGCTTTGAACACTGAAGCTTTCTTT. Its protein product is CASGSGALNTEAFF.

This chain links TRBV9 with TRBJ1-2; weak D call: TRBD1 (5 bases). The ends were cut back, 4 bases at V and 11 bases at J, with 24 bases in the middle. This CDR3 is built from 15 residues. CDR1 and CDR2 (germline): SGDLS, YYNGEE. CDR3 loop: CASSPRVGESPEYTF. The CDR3 nucleotides read TGTGCCAGCAGCCCCAGGGTAGGGGAGAGCCCGGAGTACACCTTC.

The CDR3 coding sequence is TGCGCCAGCAGCTACAACGATCTCACCCGGAACTCACCCCTCCACTTT. Protein: CASSYNDLTRNSPLHF. The rearrangement uses TRBV5-1 and TRBJ1-6; D unresolved. Trimming pared 3 bases from V and 10 bases from J, leaving 20 bases between. The CDR3 has 16 residues. Germline V CDR1 and CDR2: SGHRS, YFSETQ.

The V call is TRBV9, the J call TRBJ1-2; no definite D call. V shed 2 bases and J shed 1 base, with 9 bases lying between them. The CDR3 extends over 14 amino acids. Germline V gene data show CDR1 as SGDLS and CDR2 as YYNGEE. The CDR3 reads CASSVSPDNYGYTF. The CDR3, as DNA: TGTGCCAGCAGCGTTTCCCCAGATAACTATGGCTACACCTTC.

The rearrangement uses TRBV14 and TRBJ2-1; no clear D gene. CDR1 and CDR2 (germline): SGHDN, FVKESK. CDR3 length: 14 residues. The V and J ends lost 1 base and 9 bases respectively, with 13 bases between them. DNA of the CDR3: TGTGCCAGCAGCCAAGCTAGGGATTACGGTGAGCAGTTCTTC. This encodes CASSQARDYGEQFF. The full variable domain, rest sourced from reference TRBV14 and TRBJ2-1, is EAGVTQFPSHSVIEKGQTVTLRCDPISGHDNLYWYRRVMGKEIKFLLHFVKESKQDESGMPNNRFLAERTGGTYSTLKVQPAELEDSGVYFCASSQARDYGEQFFGPGTRLTVL.

This chain uses TRBV5-1 with TRBJ2-2; no clear D. V dropped 0 bases and J dropped 2 bases, with 2 bases sitting between them. Germline values: CDR1 SGHRS, CDR2 YFSETQ. This CDR3 has 13 residues. The CDR3 DNA follows: TGCGCCAGCAGCTTGGTCAACACCGGGGAGCTGTTTTTT. Translating gives CASSLVNTGELFF.

The chain joins TRBV19 to TRBJ2-7, with TRBD2 matching 8 bases. V gave up 5 bases and J gave up 3 bases; unmatched junction bases: 9. CDR1 is LNHDA, CDR2 SQIVND, per germline (reference sequence). CDR3 size: 15 residues. The CDR3 DNA follows: TGTGCCAGTAGTCCTTCCCCGACTAGCGTCTACGAGCAGTACTTC. Amino acid sequence: CASSPSPTSVYEQYF.

This rearrangement joins TRBV5-4 to TRBJ1-3; 8 bases agree with TRBD1. Germline V lookup: CDR1 SGHNT, CDR2 YYREEE (reference sequence). The CDR3 covers 14 residues. Losses at the gene ends were 4 bases for V and 5 bases for J; bases not matched to a gene: 5. CDR3 residues: CASSTGTGRNTIYF. Written as DNA, the CDR3 is TGTGCCAGCAGCACCGGGACAGGACGAAACACCATATATTTT. Using reference TRBV5-4 and TRBJ1-3 for the parts outside the CDR3, the full variable domain is ETGVTQSPTHLIKTRGQQVTLRCSSQSGHNTVSWYQQALGQGPQFIFQYYREEENGRGNFPPRFSGLQFPNYSSELNVNALELDDSALYLCASSTGTGRNTIYFGEGSWLTVV.

The chain combines TRBV4-2 with TRBJ2-3; TRBD2 is a possible D gene (5 bases). The germline V and J ends were trimmed by 0 bases and 9 bases, with 16 bases remaining between them. The germline V gene encodes CDR1 LGHNA and CDR2 YNFKEQ. This CDR3 spans 15 amino acids. This chain's CDR3 is CASSQDLAVLQTQYF. In nucleotides, the CDR3 is TGTGCCAGCAGCCAAGACCTAGCCGTTCTCCAGACGCAGTATTTT.

V usage is TRBV6-5 and J usage is TRBJ1-5; TRBD1 might be the D (5 bases). Germline lookup yields CDR1 MNHEY and CDR2 SVGAGI. Trimming took off 7 bases at V and 7 bases at J, with 17 bases between the two ends. This CDR3 comprises 14 residues. The CDR3 DNA reads as TGTGCCAGCACTCCCCGGCAGGGCAGCCAGCCCCAGCATTTT. This translates into CASTPRQGSQPQHF.

This clone was seen only once. The rearrangement joins TRBV5-1 to TRBJ2-1; D is possibly TRBD1 (5 bases). Germline V gene lookup returns CDR1 SGHRS and CDR2 YFSETQ. The length of the CDR3 is 16 residues. Trimming removed 1 base at V and 4 bases at J, with 15 bases between. CDR3 bases: TGCGCCAGCAGCTTGTTTCTAGGGGCGAATTACAATGAGCAGTTCTTC. Amino acids: CASSLFLGANYNEQFF.

The chain joins TRBV7-8 to TRBJ2-2, with 13 bases that match TRBD2. The CDR3 runs to 18 residues. With V trimmed by 4 bases and J by 1 base, 6 bases remained unmatched. The germline CDR1 and CDR2 sequences are SGHVS and FQNEAQ. CDR3 loop: CASSSGLAGAVNTGELFF. The CDR3, as DNA: TGTGCCAGCAGCTCTGGACTAGCGGGAGCGGTGAACACCGGGGAGCTGTTTTTT.

This clone was seen more than once but under ten times. The genes are TRBV19 and TRBJ1-5; D call uncertain. The CDR3 runs 13 residues. The V and J ends lost 3 bases and 1 base respectively, with 4 bases between them. Germline assignment: CDR1 LNHDA and CDR2 SQIVND (reference sequence). In DNA form, the CDR3 reads TGTGCCAGTAGTATTGCGAGCAATCAGCCCCAGCATTTT. Translated, it gives CASSIASNQPQHF.

This clone was observed once. This chain links TRBV7-9 with TRBJ1-4, with 9 bases identical to TRBD1. Trimming at V came to 1 base and at J to 0 bases, leaving 3 bases not matched to a gene. This CDR3 region has 17 residues. CDR1 and CDR2 from the germline V gene are SEHNR and FQNEAQ (reference sequence). CDR3 DNA sequence: TGTGCCAGCAGCTTAGGGGACAGGGCATCAACTAATGAAAAACTGTTTTTT. It is translated as CASSLGDRASTNEKLFF. The full variable domain, in which reference TRBV7-9 and TRBJ1-4 provide the parts outside the CDR3, is DTGVSQNPRHKITKRGQNVTFRCDPISEHNRLYWYRQTLGQGPEFLTYFQNEAQLEKSRLLSDRFSAERPKGSFSTLEIQRTEQGDSAMYLCASSLGDRASTNEKLFFGSGTQLSVL.

The CDR3 spells CASSFNRGPNEKLFF. CDR3 nucleotides: TGTGCCAGCAGCTTTAACAGGGGCCCTAATGAAAAACTGTTTTTT. The J gene is TRBJ1-4, the V gene TRBV7-6; 7 bases agree with TRBD1. The junction had 4 bases not matched to a gene; V was cut back by 3 bases and J by 3 bases. Germline-derived CDR1 and CDR2 are SGHVS and FNYEAQ. The CDR3 has 15 amino acids. Looking up the rest from reference TRBV7-6 and TRBJ1-4 gives the full variable domain: GAGVSQSPRYKVTKRGQDVALRCDPISGHVSLYWYRQALGQGPEFLTYFNYEAQQDKSGLPNDRFSAERPEGSISTLTIQRTEQRDSAMYRCASSFNRGPNEKLFFGSGTQLSVL.

The chain recombines TRBV7-9 with TRBJ1-5; D call uncertain. The germline V gene encodes CDR1 SEHNR and CDR2 FQNEAQ (reference sequence). Deletions cut 1 base from V and 0 bases from J, with 7 bases between. The CDR3 sequence is 15 residues long. The CDR3 spells CASSLGLNSNQPQHF. CDR3 nucleotide sequence: TGTGCCAGCAGCTTAGGACTTAATAGCAATCAGCCCCAGCATTTT.

The chain employs TRBV2 and TRBJ1-2; 7 bases are a match to TRBD1. V lost 4 bases, J lost 5 bases, and 7 bases stayed unmatched. The CDR3 is 14 amino acids. Germline CDR1 is SNHLY and CDR2 is FYNNEI. The CDR3 region is CASSGSGGSYGYTF. The DNA for the CDR3 is TGTGCCAGCAGTGGATCAGGGGGGTCTTATGGCTACACCTTC.

The chain is built from TRBV7-8 and TRBJ1-5; D unclear. Trimming cost V 5 bases and J 5 bases, with 16 bases left between them. Germline V CDR1 and CDR2: SGHVS, FQNEAQ. The CDR3 covers 15 residues. The CDR3 sequence is CASSKGPRLDQPQHF. In DNA, the CDR3 is TGTGCCAGCAGCAAAGGGCCCCGGCTAGATCAGCCCCAGCATTTT.

V gene TRBV6-5 combines with J gene TRBJ2-7; no definite D call. The CDR3 spans 13 residues. Per the germline V gene, CDR1 is MNHEY and CDR2 is SVGAGI. V gave up 6 bases and J gave up 0 bases, with 9 bases separating them. CDR3 sequence reads: CASSPTYSYEQYF. Written as DNA, the CDR3 is TGTGCCAGCAGCCCCACATACTCCTACGAGCAGTACTTC.